This entry lists 19 T cell receptor beta chains sequenced from one sample in a study of prognosis after radiotherapy for stage I lung cancer. Amplification of the TCR beta CDR3 (from genomic DNA) was done by two-round multiplex PCR. Primers targeting each individual TRBV and TRBJ gene were applied in first-round PCR. TCRdb recomputed calls from the multiplex PCR reads with MiXCR, one row per CDR3 protein. This sample carries around 30,000 distinct CDR3 sequences, roughly a third of them seen once, and the ten largest clones take over 15%. This specimen was PBMCs, taken before or after stereotactic body radiation therapy (not recorded which). The source of these receptors is a donor of 50 years or more with non-small cell lung cancer.

About this clonotype itself: As the CDR3 is not closed by the conserved phenylalanine or tryptophan, this likely results from a read error. The chain uses TRBV19 and TRBJ2-5, with D tentatively TRBD2 (8 bases). The germline CDR1 and CDR2 sequences are LNHDA and SQIVND (reference sequence). The germline V and J ends were trimmed by 4 bases and 5 bases, with 20 bases remaining between them. The CDR3 is 16 amino acids. CDR3 loop: CASSTGGGLTGETQYL. The CDR3 DNA follows: TGTGCCAGTAGTACGGGAGGGGGCCTCACTGGGGAGACCCAGTACTTA.

In this sample, this clonotype turned up many times. The gene calls are TRBV19 and TRBJ2-5; no definite D call. Per germline, CDR1 LNHDA and CDR2 SQIVND (reference sequence). The CDR3 is 12 amino acids. V was shortened by 8 bases and J by 4 bases, with 11 bases between the two germline ends. The CDR3 DNA is TGTGCCAGTGCCCAGGTTGGAGAGACCCAGTACTTC. This codes for CASAQVGETQYF.

The chain is built from TRBV20-1 and TRBJ1-2, with a weak D call TRBD1 (5 bases). The CDR3 is 13 amino acids. Germline V gene sequence: CDR1 DFQATT, CDR2 SNEGSKA (reference sequence). V dropped 3 bases and J dropped 10 bases, with 18 bases sitting between them. This chain's CDR3 is CSARRQSNYFYTF. DNA for the CDR3: TGCAGTGCTAGGCGACAGTCTAACTATTTCTACACCTTC.

This clonotype has a count of ten or more. The genes are TRBV28 and TRBJ1-4; no reliable D call. The CDR3 is 13 residues long. The V gene lost 5 bases and the J gene lost 5 bases, with 9 bases spanning the gap. Germline V gene lookup returns CDR1 MDHEN and CDR2 SYDVKM. DNA of the CDR3: TGTGCCAGCAGTGTCGTCTTCAATGAAAAACTGTTTTTT. Translated: CASSVVFNEKLFF.

This clonotype was recorded many times. V and J are TRBV27 and TRBJ2-1; D remains unclear. This CDR3 spans 12 amino acids. CDR1 is MNHEY and CDR2 is SMNVEV in the germline V gene (reference sequence). V dropped 4 bases and J dropped 9 bases, with 10 bases sitting between them. CDR3 amino acids: CASSSQWSEQFF. CDR3 sequence (DNA): TGTGCCAGCAGTTCTCAGTGGAGTGAGCAGTTCTTC.

On this clonotype: It differs at one base from a far larger clone, so likely a read error. The chain combines TRBV6-2 or TRBV6-3 with TRBJ2-5, with a weak D call TRBD2 (5 bases). The DNA end lines up better with TRBJ2-1; the J call may be wrong. CDR1 is MNHEY, CDR2 SVGEGT, per germline. The CDR3 loop spans 12 amino acids. CDR3 protein: CASSEVGNDQFF. Here the CDR3 DNA reads TGTGCCAGCAGTGAAGTCGGGAATGATCAGTTCTTC.

This clonotype was recorded many times. This chain connects TRBV2 to TRBJ2-5; either TRBD1 or TRBD2 may fit D (5 bases each). The CDR3 contains 14 residues. Germline loops: CDR1 SNHLY, CDR2 FYNNEI. V lost 2 bases, J lost 5 bases, and 12 bases lay in between. The CDR3 region has the DNA TGTGCCAGCAGTGAAATAAGGGGCGGGGAGACCCAGTACTTC. Translating it yields CASSEIRGGETQYF. Full variable domain (outside the CDR3, taken from reference TRBV2 and TRBJ2-5): EPEVTQTPSHQVTQMGQEVILRCVPISNHLYFYWYRQILGQKVEFLVSFYNNEISEKSEIFDDQFSVERPDGSNFTLKIRSTKLEDSAMYFCASSEIRGGETQYFGPGTRLLVL.

In this sample, this clonotype turned up many times. A much more abundant neighbour one base away suggests this may be a read error. The CDR3 end shows no conserved phenylalanine or tryptophan, and so a read error is likely. V gene TRBV15 combines with J gene TRBJ1-2, with D possibly TRBD1 on 5 matching bases. The CDR3 loop spans 13 amino acids. V lost 8 bases and J 6 bases, leaving 16 bases between the germline ends. Per the germline V gene, CDR1 is LNHNV and CDR2 is YYDKDF (reference sequence). CDR3 in amino acids: CATAPGPEDGYTS. The CDR3 nucleotides are TGTGCCACCGCCCCGGGGCCTGAGGATGGCTACACCTCC.

The chain recombines TRBV2 with TRBJ2-1, with 7 bases identical to TRBD2. V trimming: 7 bases; J trimming: 4 bases; junction bases outside the gene matches: 7. Germline-derived CDR1 and CDR2 are SNHLY and FYNNEI. The CDR3 length is 14 residues. CDR3: CASIPSGRYNEQFF. CDR3 nucleotide sequence: TGTGCCAGCATTCCTAGCGGTAGATACAATGAGCAGTTCTTC.

Remarks on this clonotype: The likely explanation is a read error, given a far larger clone one base away. The genes are TRBV6-4 and TRBJ2-1; D possibly corresponds to TRBD2 (6 bases). This CDR3 comprises 16 residues. With 6 bases removed from V and 7 bases from J, the gap between germline ends came to 22 bases. The germline V gene encodes CDR1 MRHNA and CDR2 SNTAGT. Written as DNA, the CDR3 is TGTGCCAGCAGGGGCTTACGTAGCGGACATAAAAATGAGCAGTTCTTC. Protein: CASRGLRSGHKNEQFF.

This clonotype has a count of ten or more. The chain employs TRBV29-1 and TRBJ2-7; D may be TRBD1 or TRBD2 (5 bases each). This CDR3 spans 13 amino acids. The V end lost 4 bases, the J end lost 0 bases, and 10 bases lay between the germline ends. Looked up from germline, CDR1 is SQVTM and CDR2 is ANQGSEA. The CDR3, as DNA: TGCAGCGTTGGAGAGGGGCGCTCCTACGAGCAGTACTTC. Translating it yields CSVGEGRSYEQYF.

A remark on this clonotype: One junction end does not reproduce the germline sequence, and a read error may be involved. The V call is TRBV11-3, the J call TRBJ2-7; 10 bases agree with TRBD1. The CDR3 sequence is 13 residues long. Germline CDR1 is SGHNT and CDR2 is YENEEA. The CDR3 sequence: CASISGQGDEHYF. The CDR3 region has the DNA TGTGCCAGCATCTCCGGACAGGGGGACGAGCATTACTTC.

This clonotype came up many times. The junction and the germline gene differ at one end; a read error may be behind it. J is TRBJ2-2 and V is TRBV28; TRBD2 is a possible D gene (7 bases). CDR1 and CDR2 from the germline V gene are MDHEN and SYDVKM. This CDR3 contains 15 residues. The CDR3 spells CASGLGGARTGELFF. The CDR3 nucleotides read TGTGCCAGCGGTTTGGGGGGGGCAAGGACCGGGGAGCTGTTTTTT.

Remarks on this clonotype: A much larger clone sits a single nucleotide away, making a read error possible. V and J are TRBV5-1 and TRBJ2-5, with D unclear. The CDR3 consists of 14 residues. Trimming took 5 bases from V and 3 from J, leaving 14 bases between them. The germline V gene has CDR1 SGHRS and CDR2 YFSETQ. The CDR3: CASRQNGPEETQYF. CDR3 sequence (DNA): TGCGCCAGCAGACAAAACGGACCAGAAGAGACCCAGTACTTC.

With respect to this clonotype: A much larger clone differs by one base, so this may be a read error. The chain combines TRBV29-1 with TRBJ1-2; D is perhaps TRBD1 (5 bases). Trimming pared 3 bases from V and 7 bases from J, leaving 18 bases between. The CDR3 is 14 residues long. Germline assignment: CDR1 SQVTM and CDR2 ANQGSEA. CDR3 protein: CSVDLIPGHSGYTF. The CDR3, as DNA: TGCAGCGTTGACTTAATCCCTGGACACTCTGGCTACACCTTC.

About this clonotype itself: With a far larger clone one base away, a read error is the likely cause. The chain recombines TRBV6-4 with TRBJ1-2; D is possibly TRBD1 (6 bases). Looked up from germline, CDR1 is MRHNA and CDR2 is SNTAGT. V was trimmed by 6 bases and J by 0 bases, leaving 14 bases between them. This CDR3 comprises 15 residues. The CDR3 loop reads CASSPYRVSNYGYTF. In nucleotides, the CDR3 is TGTGCCAGCAGCCCATACAGGGTGTCTAACTATGGCTACACCTTC.

This clonotype was seen repeatedly, ten times or more. The rearrangement links TRBV11-2 to TRBJ2-7, with TRBD1 identical over 7 bases. With 5 bases clipped from V and 4 bases from J, the junction kept 20 bases outside the gene matches. CDR1 is SGHAT and CDR2 is FQNNGV in the germline V gene. The CDR3 spans 18 residues. CDR3 DNA: TGTGCCAGCAGCAAGGTCTTCCCTTCGACAGGGAGAAAATACGAGCAGTACTTC. Its protein is CASSKVFPSTGRKYEQYF.

This clonotype is deemed medium-sized. The CDR3 sequence: CASSQDRGRGRGYTF. The DNA of the CDR3 is TGCGCCAGCAGCCAAGACCGGGGGAGGGGCCGAGGCTACACCTTC. V and J are TRBV4-1 and TRBJ1-2; possibly TRBD1 for D (5 bases). The CDR3 is made up of 15 amino acids. The germline CDR1 and CDR2 sequences are MGHRA and YSYEKL. V lost 0 bases, J lost 8 bases, and 16 bases lay in between.

Many counts were recorded for this clonotype. This chain's CDR3 is CASSEEVAGRETQYF. The CDR3 DNA follows: TGTGCCAGCAGTGAAGAGGTAGCGGGGCGGGAGACCCAGTACTTC. This chain joins TRBV2 and TRBJ2-5, with 8 bases lining up with TRBD2. There are 15 residues in the CDR3. CDR1 is SNHLY and CDR2 is FYNNEI in the germline V gene. The V gene end was trimmed by 1 base and the J gene end by 5 bases; junction bases not matched to a gene: 6.